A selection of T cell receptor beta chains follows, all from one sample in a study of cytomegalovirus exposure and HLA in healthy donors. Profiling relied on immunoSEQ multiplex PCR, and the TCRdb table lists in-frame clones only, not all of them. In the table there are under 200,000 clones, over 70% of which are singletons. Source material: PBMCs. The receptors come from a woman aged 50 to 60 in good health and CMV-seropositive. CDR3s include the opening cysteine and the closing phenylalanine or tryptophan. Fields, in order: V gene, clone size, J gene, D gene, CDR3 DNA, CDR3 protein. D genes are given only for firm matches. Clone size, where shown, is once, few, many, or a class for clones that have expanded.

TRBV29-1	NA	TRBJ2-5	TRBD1	TGCAGCGCCGGGACCAGGGGGCGAGAGACCCAGTACTTC	CSAGTRGRETQYF
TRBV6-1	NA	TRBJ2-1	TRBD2	TGTGCCAGTACCCCGGGACTAGCTGTAAATGAGCAGTTCTTC	CASTPGLAVNEQFF
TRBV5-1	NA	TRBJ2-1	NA	TGCGCCAGCAGCCCCGACAGGCGTATTGAGCAGTTCTTC	CASSPDRRIEQFF
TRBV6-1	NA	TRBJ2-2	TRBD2	TGTGCCAGCAGTGAACTAGCGGGGGGGCGAACCGGGGAGCTGTTTTTT	CASSELAGGRTGELFF
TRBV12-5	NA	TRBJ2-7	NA	TGTGCTAGTGGTTTGGGGGACTTTTACGAGCAGTACTTC	CASGLGDFYEQYF
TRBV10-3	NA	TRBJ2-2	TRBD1	TGTGCCATCAGTGGACAGGGCAGAGGAAGGAACACCGGGGAGCTGTTTTTT	CAISGQGRGRNTGELFF
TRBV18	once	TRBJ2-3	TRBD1	TGTGCCAGCTCACTTCAGGGGGCTGGAGATACGCAGTATTTT	CASSLQGAGDTQYF
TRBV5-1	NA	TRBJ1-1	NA	TGCGCCAGCAGCTTGGATCCAGGGATGGCTGAAGCTTTCTTT	CASSLDPGMAEAFF
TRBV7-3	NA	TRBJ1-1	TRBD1	TGTGCCAGCAGCCTACAGGGGGCCAACACTGAAGCTTTCTTT	CASSLQGANTEAFF
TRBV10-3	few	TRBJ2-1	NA	TGTGCCATCAGTGAGGTAAAGGGAGCACTGGTCAATGAGCAGTTCTTC	CAISEVKGALVNEQFF
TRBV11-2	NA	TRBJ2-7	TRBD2	TGTGCCAGCAGCTTCAGCGGGGGGTCCTACGAGCAGTACTTC	CASSFSGGSYEQYF
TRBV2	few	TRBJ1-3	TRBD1	TGTGCCACCACCGAAGGACAGGGTAGTGGAAACACCATATATTTT	CATTEGQGSGNTIYF
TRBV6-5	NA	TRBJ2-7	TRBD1	TGTGCCAGCGGGACAGCGGCGCAGTACTTC	CASGTAAQYF
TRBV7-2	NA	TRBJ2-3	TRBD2	TGTGCCAGCAGCTCCCCGGGGGAGGGTTTT	CASSSPGEGF
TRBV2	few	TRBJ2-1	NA	TGTGCCAGCAGTGAAGCGCTTAGGACTGCGCACAATGAGCAGTTCTTC	CASSEALRTAHNEQFF
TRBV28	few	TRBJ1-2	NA	TGTGCCAGCAGACCAGACATGCGGGTGGTCTACACCTTC	CASRPDMRVVYTF
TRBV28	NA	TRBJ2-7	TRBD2	TGTGCCAGCAGTGGGAGGGTCGAGCAGTACTTC	CASSGRVEQYF
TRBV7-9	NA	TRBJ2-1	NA	TGTGCCAGCAGCTACGACTGGGAGCAGTTCTTC	CASSYDWEQFF
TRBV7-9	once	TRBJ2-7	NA	TGTGCCAGCAGCTTAATGCGGGGTGCCGCCTACTCCTACGAGCAGTACTTC	CASSLMRGAAYSYEQYF
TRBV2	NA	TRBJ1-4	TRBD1	TGTGCCAGCAGTGGGACAGGAGAAAAACTGTTTTTT	CASSGTGEKLFF
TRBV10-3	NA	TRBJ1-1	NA	TGTGCCATCAGTGAGTCGGTAGGAGGGGTGAACACTGAAGCTTTCTTT	CAISESVGGVNTEAFF
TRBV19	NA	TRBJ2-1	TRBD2	TGTGCCAGTAAGCCCGGGCTAGCGGGAGTCTATGAGCAGTTCTTC	CASKPGLAGVYEQFF
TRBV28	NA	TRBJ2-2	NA	TGTGCCAGCAGTTTGTGGCGGGAGCTGTTTTTT	CASSLWRELFF
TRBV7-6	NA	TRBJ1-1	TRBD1	TGTGCCAGCAGCCCTAGGGGGACAGGGGGCTTGAACACTGAAGCTTTCTTT	CASSPRGTGGLNTEAFF
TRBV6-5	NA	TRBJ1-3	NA	TGTGCCAGCAGGCCTACCGGGGAAACTGGAAACACCATATATTTT	CASRPTGETGNTIYF
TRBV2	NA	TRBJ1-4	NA	TGTGCCAGCAGTGGGGGGCGCGCTGAAAAACTGTTTTTT	CASSGGRAEKLFF
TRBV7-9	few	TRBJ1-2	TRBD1	TGTGCCAGCAGCTTCGCGGGGACAGGGATTTATGGCTACACCTTC	CASSFAGTGIYGYTF
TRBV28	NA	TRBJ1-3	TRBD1	TGTGCCAGCAGTGAGACAGGGAGGTATGATGGAAACACCATATATTTT	CASSETGRYDGNTIYF
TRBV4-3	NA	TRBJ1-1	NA	TGCGCCAGCAGCCAAAGCAGGGTTGTAAACACTGAAGCTTTCTTT	CASSQSRVVNTEAFF
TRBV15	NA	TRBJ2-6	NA	TGTGCCACCAGCATACGGTCCTCTGGGGCCAACGTCCTGACTTTC	CATSIRSSGANVLTF
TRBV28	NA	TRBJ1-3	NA	TGTGCCAGCAGTCCAGCCGGGTACTCTGGAAACACCATATATTTT	CASSPAGYSGNTIYF
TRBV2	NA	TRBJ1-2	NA	TGTGCCAGCAAGGGGGAAGGTGACTTCTATGGCTACACCTTC	CASKGEGDFYGYTF
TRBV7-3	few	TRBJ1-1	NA	TGTGCCAGCAGCTACCAGGGCGGCACTGAAGCTTTCTTT	CASSYQGGTEAFF
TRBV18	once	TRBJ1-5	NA	TGTGCCAGCTCAGTGGTTGGGGCGGGGGGCAATCAGCCCCAGCATTTT	CASSVVGAGGNQPQHF
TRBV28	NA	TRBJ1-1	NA	TGTGCCAGCACCAAGAACACTGAAGCTTTCTTT	CASTKNTEAFF
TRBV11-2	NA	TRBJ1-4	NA	TGTGCCAGCAGCTTAGAGAGGAATGAAAAACTGTTTTTT	CASSLERNEKLFF
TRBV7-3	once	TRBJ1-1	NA	TGTGCCAGCAGCGTACAGCAGAACACTGAAGCTTTCTTT	CASSVQQNTEAFF
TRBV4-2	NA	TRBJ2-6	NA	TGTGCCAGCAGCTCTCCCGGGGGTCAGGGACTCTCCGGGGCCAACGTCCTGACTTTC	CASSSPGGQGLSGANVLTF
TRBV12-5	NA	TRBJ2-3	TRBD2	TGTGCTAGTGGTCCGGGGACTAGCGGGAGTCCAGATACGCAGTATTTT	CASGPGTSGSPDTQYF
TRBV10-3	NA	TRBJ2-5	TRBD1	TGTGCCATCAGGAAAGGGACAGACCAAGAGACCCAGTACTTC	CAIRKGTDQETQYF
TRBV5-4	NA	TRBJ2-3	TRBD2	TGTGCCAGCAGCTTGACTAGCGGGAGGGCCGGAGATACGCAGTATTTT	CASSLTSGRAGDTQYF
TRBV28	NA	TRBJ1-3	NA	TGTGCCAGCACGAGGGGGAACTCTGGAAACACCATATATTTT	CASTRGNSGNTIYF
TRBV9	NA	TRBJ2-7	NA	TGTGCCAGCAGCGTAGTCGGGGTTGCTGAGGAGCAGTACTTC	CASSVVGVAEEQYF
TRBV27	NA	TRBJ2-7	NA	TGTGCCAGCAGTTACAGGGACGATTACGAGCAGTACTTC	CASSYRDDYEQYF
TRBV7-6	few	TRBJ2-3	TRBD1	TGTGCCAGCAGCTTCGGACAGGCGAGCGCGTTAGATACGCAGTATTTT	CASSFGQASALDTQYF
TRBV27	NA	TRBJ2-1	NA	TGTGCCAGCAGCTTAATAACAGGGTCCTACAATGAGCAGTTCTTC	CASSLITGSYNEQFF
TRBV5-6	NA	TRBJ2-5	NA	TGTGCCAGTTCCGGAACGGGACAAGAGACCCAGTACTTC	CASSGTGQETQYF
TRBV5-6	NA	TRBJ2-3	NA	TGTGCCAGCAGCTACTCCACGGCAGATACGCAGTATTTT	CASSYSTADTQYF
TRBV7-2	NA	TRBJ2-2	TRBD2	TGTGCCAGCAGACCCGGGACTAGCGCCGGGGAGCTGTTTTTT	CASRPGTSAGELFF
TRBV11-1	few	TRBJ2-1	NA	TGTGCCAGCAGCTTACTTCGGTCGGGGGATGAGCAGTTCTTC	CASSLLRSGDEQFF
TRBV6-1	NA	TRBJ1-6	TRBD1	TGTGCCAGCAGTGAAAGACAGGGGAGTAATTCACCCCTCCACTTT	CASSERQGSNSPLHF
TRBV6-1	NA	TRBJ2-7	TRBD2	TGTGCCAGCAGTGAAGCGGCTAGCGGGAGTTACGAGCAGTACTTC	CASSEAASGSYEQYF
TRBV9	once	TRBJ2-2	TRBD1	TGTGCCAGCAGCGCCCCCCGGGACAGGAACACCGGGGAGCTGTTTTTT	CASSAPRDRNTGELFF